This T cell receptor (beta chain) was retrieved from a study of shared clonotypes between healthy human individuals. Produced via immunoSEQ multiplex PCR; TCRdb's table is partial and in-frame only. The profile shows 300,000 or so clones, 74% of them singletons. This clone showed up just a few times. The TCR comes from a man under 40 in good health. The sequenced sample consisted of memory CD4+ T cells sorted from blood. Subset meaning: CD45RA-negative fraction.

The CDR3 sequence: CATSAGYGELFF. The CDR3 nucleotides read TGTGCCACCTCCGCAGGGTACGGGGAGCTGTTTTTT. V and J are TRBV6-5 and TRBJ2-2; a possible D gene is TRBD1 (5 bases). CDR1 and CDR2 from the germline V gene are MNHEY and SVGAGI. The ends were cut back, 10 bases at V and 7 bases at J, with 13 bases in the middle. The CDR3 is 12 amino acids.